Below are 21 T cell receptor beta chains sequenced from a single sample in a study of blood T cell repertoires in COVID-19. Measured with immunoSEQ multiplex PCR; TCRdb has only the in-frame clones, and not every one. Of around 230,000 clones in the sample, 65% to 85% are singletons; the top ten hold 6% to 9.5%. Sequencing used peripheral blood. Receptors were obtained from a woman older than 75 with acute or convalescent COVID-19.

The V gene is TRBV5-8, the J gene TRBJ2-3; TRBD2 might be the D (6 bases). Deletions cut 0 bases from V and 1 base from J, with 12 bases between. The CDR3 extends over 16 amino acids. CDR1 and CDR2 from the germline V gene are SGHTS and YDEGEE. CDR3 coding DNA: TGTGCCAGCAGCTTGGGGGACCAGCGGGGCACAGATACGCAGTATTTT. It is translated as CASSLGDQRGTDTQYF.

The rearrangement joins TRBV5-4 to TRBJ2-2; TRBD1 matches at 9 bases. Germline CDR1 and CDR2: SGHNT and YYREEE (reference sequence). Trimming cost V 5 bases and J 6 bases; bases outside gene matches: 11. The CDR3 has 16 residues. In DNA, the CDR3 is TGTGCCAGCAGTTTACCGGGACAGGGTTTTGCCGGGGAGCTGTTTTTT. It yields the protein CASSLPGQGFAGELFF.

The gene calls are TRBV4-1 and TRBJ2-7; D unresolved. The germline V and J ends were trimmed by 4 bases and 5 bases, with 12 bases remaining between them. CDR3 length: 13 amino acids. Looked up from germline, CDR1 is MGHRA and CDR2 is YSYEKL. Here the CDR3 reads CASSPRAQDEQYF. In DNA form, the CDR3 reads TGCGCCAGCAGCCCGCGCGCCCAGGACGAGCAGTACTTC.

This chain uses TRBV20-1 with TRBJ2-6; TRBD2 might be the D (6 bases). Trimming removed 3 bases at V and 0 bases at J, with 12 bases between. The CDR3 has 16 residues. The germline V gene has CDR1 DFQATT and CDR2 SNEGSKA (reference sequence). The CDR3 loop reads CSASGSGSSGANVLTF. The CDR3 DNA reads TGCAGTGCTAGTGGGTCCGGGAGCTCTGGGGCCAACGTCCTGACTTTC.

The V and J genes are TRBV4-1 and TRBJ1-3; the D is unclear. Trimming shortened V by 8 bases and J by 0 bases, and 11 bases separated the two germline ends. CDR3 length equals 14 residues. Germline V gives CDR1 MGHRA, CDR2 YSYEKL. CDR3 sequence: CASGRAGSGNTIYF. CDR3 sequence (DNA): TGCGCCAGCGGAAGAGCAGGCTCTGGAAACACCATATATTTT.

The chain joins TRBV18 to TRBJ2-2; 9 bases are shared with TRBD1. With 1 base clipped from V and 4 bases from J, the junction kept 4 bases outside the gene matches. The CDR3 contains 16 residues. Germline CDR1 reads KGHSH; CDR2 reads LQKENI. CDR3 loop: CASSPRTGASTGELFF. CDR3 bases: TGTGCCAGCTCACCACGGACAGGGGCATCCACCGGGGAGCTGTTTTTT.

This clone occurred once. The V and J genes are TRBV15 and TRBJ2-1, with D perhaps TRBD2 (7 bases). The CDR3 is 18 residues long. Germline V lookup: CDR1 LNHNV, CDR2 YYDKDF (reference sequence). Trimming pared 3 bases from V and 5 bases from J, leaving 23 bases between. CDR3 protein: CATSSLAKLARGHNEQFF. CDR3 DNA sequence: TGTGCCACCAGCAGTTTGGCTAAACTAGCGCGGGGGCACAATGAGCAGTTCTTC.

The chain employs TRBV21-1 and TRBJ2-7; the table's D call, TRBD1, was not checked against the DNA. TRBV21-1 constitutes a pseudogene. This CDR3 has 13 residues. DNA for the CDR3: TGTGCCAGCACTCGGGGACAGTTCTACGAGCAGTACTTC. Residues: CASTRGQFYEQYF.

This chain connects TRBV12-3 or TRBV12-4 to TRBJ1-1, with D hard to call. The germline V and J ends were trimmed by 2 bases and 4 bases, with 8 bases remaining between them. The CDR3 runs to 13 residues. This CDR3 is CASSLTRSTEAFF. Here the CDR3 DNA reads TGTGCCAGCAGTTTAACAAGAAGCACTGAAGCTTTCTTT.

The chain is built from TRBV19 and TRBJ2-1; D may be TRBD1 (8 bases). Trimming pared 5 bases from V and 7 bases from J, leaving 18 bases between. This CDR3 contains 15 residues. Germline V gene lookup returns CDR1 LNHDA and CDR2 SQIVND (reference sequence). This CDR3 is CASSLDRGGWNEQFF. The CDR3 nucleotides read TGTGCCAGTAGTCTCGACAGGGGAGGGTGGAATGAGCAGTTCTTC.

The chain joins TRBV4-2 to TRBJ2-1; D unclear. Trimming removed 0 bases at V and 0 bases at J, with 12 bases between. This CDR3 spans 17 amino acids. In germline, CDR1 is LGHNA, CDR2 YNFKEQ. CDR3 loop: CASSQEQASSSYNEQFF. CDR3 nucleotide sequence: TGTGCCAGCAGCCAAGAGCAGGCTTCAAGCTCCTACAATGAGCAGTTCTTC.

The CDR3 DNA sequence: TGTGCCAGCAGCGTTTCCGGGTACTACAATGAGCAGTTCTTC. Protein sequence: CASSVSGYYNEQFF. The rearrangement joins TRBV11-3 to TRBJ2-1; D remains ambiguous. The CDR3 is made up of 14 amino acids. The germline V gene has CDR1 SGHNT and CDR2 YENEEA. The V gene lost 5 bases and the J gene lost 3 bases, with 11 bases spanning the gap.

This chain connects TRBV2 to TRBJ1-2, with 7 positions matching TRBD1. Trimming took 0 bases from V and 4 from J; bases not matched to a gene: 2. CDR1 is SNHLY, CDR2 FYNNEI, per germline. The CDR3 contains 14 residues. For the CDR3, the DNA is TGTGCCAGCAGTGAAGCACAGGGGAGCTATGGCTACACCTTC. This sequence encodes CASSEAQGSYGYTF.

The gene calls are TRBV14 and TRBJ2-3; D not resolved. CDR1 is SGHDN, CDR2 FVKESK, per germline. CDR3 length equals 13 residues. V lost 0 bases and J lost 10, with 11 bases in between. CDR3 sequence reads: CASSQDSSWAQYF. In nucleotides, the CDR3 is TGTGCCAGCAGCCAAGATTCTAGTTGGGCGCAGTATTTT.

The rearrangement joins TRBV5-1 to TRBJ2-2, with TRBD2 matching 8 bases. The CDR3 has 15 amino acids. Trimming took 0 bases from V and 7 from J; bases not matched to a gene: 5. Germline-derived CDR1 and CDR2 are SGHRS and YFSETQ. CDR3 in DNA: TGCGCCAGCAGCTTGGGAAGCGGGGGTAGCGGGGAGCTGTTTTTT. The encoded protein is CASSLGSGGSGELFF.

V gene TRBV2 combines with J gene TRBJ2-3; 15 positions match TRBD2. The CDR3 spans 17 residues. Germline V CDR1 and CDR2: SNHLY, FYNNEI. V was clipped by 4 bases and J by 5 bases; unmatched bases: 7. CDR3 DNA: TGTGCCAGCAGTGGGCGGACTAGCGGGAGGGCAGAAGATACGCAGTATTTT. Protein: CASSGRTSGRAEDTQYF.

This chain links TRBV6-6 with TRBJ1-1, with a weak D call TRBD1 (5 bases). The germline V gene has CDR1 MNHNY and CDR2 SVGAGI (reference sequence). The CDR3 contains 14 residues. Trimming cost V 2 bases and J 0 bases, with 7 bases left between them. The DNA for the CDR3 is TGTGCCAGCAGTTACGGGGCTTTGAACACTGAAGCTTTCTTT. Protein: CASSYGALNTEAFF.

The chain has TRBV24-1 and TRBJ2-2; TRBD2 agrees at 8 bases. The CDR3 is made up of 14 amino acids. Germline CDR1 and CDR2: KGHDR and SFDVKD. The V gene end was trimmed by 7 bases and the J gene end by 3 bases; junction bases not matched to a gene: 3. The CDR3 protein is CATRLADYTGELFF. The DNA of the CDR3 is TGTGCCACCAGACTAGCGGATTACACCGGGGAGCTGTTTTTT.

This clone was counted ten times or more. V gene TRBV5-6 combines with J gene TRBJ2-1; 8 nucleotides align to TRBD1. The CDR3 runs to 14 residues. Per germline, CDR1 SGHDT and CDR2 YYEEEE. V lost 5 bases and J lost 4; bases outside the gene matches: 5. The CDR3 bases are TGTGCCAGCAGTAGACAGGGGAGGTACAATGAGCAGTTCTTC. Its protein is CASSRQGRYNEQFF.

J is TRBJ1-5 and V is TRBV9; possible D gene TRBD1, 5 bases. Germline CDR1 reads SGDLS; CDR2 reads YYNGEE. The CDR3 spans 14 residues. Deletions cut 4 bases from V and 3 bases from J, with 11 bases between. In nucleotides, the CDR3 is TGTGCCAGCAGCCCTCAGGGAATCAATCAGCCCCAGCATTTT. The encoded protein is CASSPQGINQPQHF.

This chain joins TRBV6-2 or TRBV6-3 and TRBJ1-3; D is perhaps TRBD1 (5 bases). Per the germline V gene, CDR1 is MNHEY and CDR2 is SVGEGT. V gave up 6 bases and J gave up 1 base, with 10 bases separating them. The CDR3 runs 14 residues. For the CDR3, the DNA is TGTGCCAGCAGCCGGAACAGGTCTGGAAACACCATATATTTT. It translates to CASSRNRSGNTIYF.